The 25 T cell receptor beta chains in this list originate from one sample, sequenced in a study of PD-1 blockade in classical Hodgkin lymphoma. The method was immunoSEQ multiplex PCR; TCRdb's version includes in-frame clones alone and lacks a portion of them. The sample holds roughly 10,000 clones, over 65% seen once. Time point here: cycle 4 day 1 (C4D1), after five to seven weeks of nivolumab. After autologous stem cell transplantation all patients relapsed, and prior brentuximab vedotin exposure differed between cohorts. Researchers pulled CD8+ T cells out of thawed PBMCs using magnetic negative selection. Sequences were derived from CD8+ T cells from blood, sampled before the fourth cycle of nivolumab. All receptors come from a human donor with classical Hodgkin lymphoma.

The CDR3: CASSVGTAWSTDTQYF. CDR3 nucleotides: TGTGCCAGCAGCGTAGGGACAGCTTGGAGCACAGATACGCAGTATTTT. The chain recombines TRBV9 with TRBJ2-3; TRBD1 might be the D (6 bases). The CDR3 runs to 16 residues. Between the trimmed V and J ends, which lost 0 bases and 0 bases, there was a span of 11 bases. CDR1 SGDLS and CDR2 YYNGEE come from the germline V gene.

This clone was observed a few times. The chain uses TRBV6-5 and TRBJ1-5, with D possibly being TRBD1 (6 bases). The CDR3 spans 14 residues. The V gene lost 5 bases and the J gene lost 3 bases, with 11 bases spanning the gap. Germline CDR1 is MNHEY and CDR2 is SVGAGI. The CDR3 sequence is CASSRQAINQPQHF. In DNA form, the CDR3 reads TGTGCCAGCAGTCGACAGGCCATCAATCAGCCCCAGCATTTT.

V and J are TRBV7-6 and TRBJ2-2, with D unresolved. The length of the CDR3 is 14 residues. The germline V gene encodes CDR1 SGHVS and CDR2 FNYEAQ. With 4 bases removed from V and 1 base from J, the gap between germline ends came to 7 bases. The CDR3 nucleotides read TGTGCCAGCAGCTCCACAGTGAACACCGGGGAGCTGTTTTTT. It codes for CASSSTVNTGELFF.

This rearrangement joins TRBV19 to TRBJ1-1; TRBD1 might be the D (5 bases). This CDR3 has 14 residues. Looked up from germline, CDR1 is LNHDA and CDR2 is SQIVND (reference sequence). V lost 5 bases to trimming and J lost 3 bases, with 13 bases between them. CDR3 sequence: CASSWGGPDTEAFF. The CDR3 DNA reads TGTGCCAGTAGTTGGGGGGGTCCGGACACTGAAGCTTTCTTT. The whole variable domain, filled in from reference TRBV19 and TRBJ1-1, reads DGGITQSPKYLFRKEGQNVTLSCEQNLNHDAMYWYRQDPGQGLRLIYYSQIVNDFQKGDIAEGYSVSREKKESFPLTVTSAQKNPTAFYLCASSWGGPDTEAFFGQGTRLTVV.

The chain is built from TRBV6-6 and TRBJ1-3, with D unresolved. This CDR3 comprises 14 residues. Trimming took 4 bases from V and 0 from J, leaving 7 bases between them. Germline V CDR1 and CDR2: MNHNY, SVGAGI (reference sequence). The CDR3 is CASSLTNSGNTIYF. In DNA form, the CDR3 reads TGTGCCAGCAGTTTGACAAACTCTGGAAACACCATATATTTT.

The rearrangement joins TRBV6-6 to TRBJ1-1; D is ambiguous. V was pared by 0 bases and J by 7 bases, with 6 bases between. CDR3 length equals 12 residues. CDR1 and CDR2 from the germline V gene are MNHNY and SVGAGI (reference sequence). The CDR3 DNA is TGTGCCAGCAGTTACTCGGCCCGTGAAGCTTTCTTT. Amino acid sequence: CASSYSAREAFF.

This clone occurred once. This chain links TRBV7-9 with TRBJ2-3; 8 nucleotides line up with TRBD1. The CDR3 runs 14 residues. Germline CDR1 and CDR2: SEHNR and FQNEAQ (reference sequence). V dropped 4 bases and J dropped 4; count of bases not matched to a gene: 4. Here the CDR3 DNA reads TGTGCCAGCAGCTCAAACAGGGGGTCAGATACGCAGTATTTT. Translating gives CASSSNRGSDTQYF.

This clone was observed a handful of times. The rearrangement links TRBV19 to TRBJ1-1; a weak D match, TRBD1 (5 bases). Germline V gene lookup returns CDR1 LNHDA and CDR2 SQIVND (reference sequence). The CDR3 runs 15 residues. V shed 5 bases and J shed 5 bases, with 18 bases lying between them. This CDR3 is CASSPSTAAGTEAFF. The CDR3, as DNA: TGTGCCAGTAGTCCGTCGACAGCCGCCGGGACTGAAGCTTTCTTT. Using reference TRBV19 and TRBJ1-1 for the parts outside the CDR3, the full variable domain is DGGITQSPKYLFRKEGQNVTLSCEQNLNHDAMYWYRQDPGQGLRLIYYSQIVNDFQKGDIAEGYSVSREKKESFPLTVTSAQKNPTAFYLCASSPSTAAGTEAFFGQGTRLTVV.

This rearrangement joins TRBV30 to TRBJ2-3, with a weak D call TRBD2 (6 bases). The CDR3 runs to 16 residues. CDR1 and CDR2 (germline): GTSNPN, SVGIG (reference sequence). Trimming left V 2 bases short and J 2 bases short, with 17 bases between. CDR3 nucleotides: TGTGCCTGGAGTTTAACCGGGGGACTCATCACAGATACGCAGTATTTT. Residues: CAWSLTGGLITDTQYF. The full variable domain, its missing parts supplied by reference TRBV30 and TRBJ2-3, is SQTIHQWPATLVQPVGSPLSLECTVEGTSNPNLYWYRQAAGRGLQLLFYSVGIGQISSEVPQNLSASRPQDRQFILSSKKLLLSDSGFYLCAWSLTGGLITDTQYFGPGTRLTVL.

This clone was seen just once. The genes are TRBV14 and TRBJ2-5, with 8 bases matching TRBD1. Germline V gives CDR1 SGHDN, CDR2 FVKESK. The CDR3 sequence is 15 residues long. V gave up 4 bases and J gave up 1 base; unmatched junction bases: 5. CDR3 coding DNA: TGTGCCAGCAGCCCGGGACAGGCGCTCCAAGAGACCCAGTACTTC. Amino acids: CASSPGQALQETQYF. Based on the CDR3 plus reference TRBV14 and TRBJ2-5, the full variable domain is EAGVTQFPSHSVIEKGQTVTLRCDPISGHDNLYWYRRVMGKEIKFLLHFVKESKQDESGMPNNRFLAERTGGTYSTLKVQPAELEDSGVYFCASSPGQALQETQYFGPGTRLLVL.

The genes are TRBV28 and TRBJ2-7; D assignment may be TRBD1 or TRBD2 (5 bases each). V gave up 2 bases and J gave up 1 base, with 15 bases separating them. CDR3 length equals 16 residues. Germline loops: CDR1 MDHEN, CDR2 SYDVKM. DNA for the CDR3: TGTGCCAGCAGTTTAATCACGGCAGGGAGTTCCTACGAGCAGTACTTC. It yields the protein CASSLITAGSSYEQYF.

V usage is TRBV5-8 and J usage is TRBJ1-2; D is ambiguous. Germline V CDR1 and CDR2: SGHTS, YDEGEE. With 0 bases removed from V and 4 bases from J, the gap between germline ends came to 10 bases. This CDR3 is 14 amino acids long. The CDR3 nucleotides are TGTGCCAGCAGCTTGGTCGGGGTCGCCTATGGCTACACCTTC. This translates into CASSLVGVAYGYTF.

The chain has TRBV7-3 and TRBJ2-3; TRBD2 matches at 10 bases. CDR3 length: 15 amino acids. With V trimmed by 5 bases and J by 0 bases, 2 bases remained unmatched. Looked up from germline, CDR1 is SGHTA and CDR2 is FQGTGA. CDR3 region: CASSRLAGSTDTQYF. DNA for the CDR3: TGTGCCAGCAGCAGACTAGCGGGCAGCACAGATACGCAGTATTTT. Based on the CDR3 plus reference TRBV7-3 and TRBJ2-3, the full variable domain is GAGVSQTPSNKVTEKGKYVELRCDPISGHTALYWYRQSLGQGPEFLIYFQGTGAADDSGLPNDRFFAVRPEGSVSTLKIQRTERGDSAVYLCASSRLAGSTDTQYFGPGTRLTVL.

This chain links TRBV2 with TRBJ2-7; D not resolved. This CDR3 spans 15 amino acids. In germline, CDR1 is SNHLY, CDR2 FYNNEI. Trimming took off 6 bases at V and 0 bases at J, with 15 bases between the two ends. Here the CDR3 reads CASRSSRRGSYEQYF. CDR3 sequence (DNA): TGTGCCAGCAGGTCCAGCCGTCGAGGCTCCTACGAGCAGTACTTC. The full variable domain, completed using reference TRBV2 and TRBJ2-7, is EPEVTQTPSHQVTQMGQEVILRCVPISNHLYFYWYRQILGQKVEFLVSFYNNEISEKSEIFDDQFSVERPDGSNFTLKIRSTKLEDSAMYFCASRSSRRGSYEQYFGPGTRLTVT.

V usage is TRBV29-1 and J usage is TRBJ1-4; 10 nucleotides agree with TRBD1. Trimming cost V 7 bases and J 5 bases; bases outside gene matches: 7. Germline-derived CDR1 and CDR2 are SQVTM and ANQGSEA. CDR3 size: 14 residues. This CDR3 is CSGKPGQGNEKLFF. CDR3 DNA sequence: TGCAGCGGAAAGCCGGGACAGGGGAATGAAAAACTGTTTTTT.

The chain carries TRBV5-1 and TRBJ2-3; TRBD2 matches at 7 bases. Per the germline V gene, CDR1 is SGHRS and CDR2 is YFSETQ. V trimming: 3 bases; J trimming: 1 base; junction bases outside the gene matches: 5. The CDR3 runs 15 residues. This CDR3 reads CASSSLSGGTDTQYF. For the CDR3, the DNA is TGCGCCAGCAGCTCCCTCAGCGGGGGCACAGATACGCAGTATTTT.

This chain joins TRBV28 and TRBJ1-5; D is undetermined. V was cut by 3 bases and J by 0 bases, with 15 bases left in between. CDR1 and CDR2 from the germline V gene are MDHEN and SYDVKM. The CDR3 covers 17 residues. CDR3 bases: TGTGCCAGCAGTTTTCATCGAACTGATATTAGCAATCAGCCCCAGCATTTT. It is translated as CASSFHRTDISNQPQHF.

V gene TRBV4-3 combines with J gene TRBJ1-6; D call uncertain. Germline values: CDR1 LGHNA, CDR2 YSLEER. The CDR3 length is 13 residues. V lost 1 base to trimming and J lost 9 bases, with 7 bases between them. The CDR3 coding sequence is TGCGCCAGCAGCCAAGGTGTTCGTTCACCCCTCCACTTT. It codes for CASSQGVRSPLHF.

The chain uses TRBV7-9 and TRBJ2-6; D is unclear. Between the trimmed V and J ends, which lost 2 bases and 1 base, there was a span of 9 bases. This CDR3 has 16 residues. The germline CDR1 and CDR2 sequences are SEHNR and FQNEAQ (reference sequence). The CDR3 sequence: CASSLSHRSGANVLTF. CDR3 nucleotide sequence: TGTGCCAGCAGCTTATCCCATAGATCTGGGGCCAACGTCCTGACTTTC.

The rearrangement uses TRBV7-9 and TRBJ1-2; D gene uncertain. The V end was cut by 5 bases, the J end by 8 bases, with 12 bases between. CDR3 length: 12 residues. Germline values: CDR1 SEHNR, CDR2 FQNEAQ (reference sequence). The CDR3 is CASSAGQSGYTF. The CDR3 DNA sequence: TGTGCCAGCAGCGCCGGGCAGTCGGGCTACACCTTC.

J is TRBJ2-7 and V is TRBV4-1; 8 nucleotides align to TRBD1. This CDR3 spans 13 amino acids. V lost 6 bases to trimming and J lost 3 bases; unmatched junction nucleotides: 4. From germline, CDR1 is MGHRA and CDR2 YSYEKL. For the CDR3, the DNA is TGCGCCAGCAGTCTGGACAGGGACTACGAGCAGTACTTC. Amino acid sequence: CASSLDRDYEQYF.

The rearrangement joins TRBV11-2 to TRBJ1-3; no firm D call. The V gene lost 1 base and the J gene lost 0 bases, with 4 bases spanning the gap. The germline V gene encodes CDR1 SGHAT and CDR2 FQNNGV. The CDR3 is 14 residues long. The CDR3 here is CASSLGLSGNTIYF. Written as DNA, the CDR3 is TGTGCCAGCAGCTTAGGGCTCTCTGGAAACACCATATATTTT.

This clone showed up just once. The chain combines TRBV7-9 with TRBJ1-6; possibly TRBD1 for D (5 bases). CDR1 SEHNR and CDR2 FQNEAQ come from the germline V gene (reference sequence). Trimming cost V 4 bases and J 10 bases, with 8 bases left between them. The CDR3 length is 12 residues. In nucleotides, the CDR3 is TGTGCCAGCAGCTGGGGGGGGTCACCCCTCCACTTT. Translated, it gives CASSWGGSPLHF.

The chain uses TRBV6-5 and TRBJ2-6; no definite D call. Germline V gene lookup returns CDR1 MNHEY and CDR2 SVGAGI. Trimming pared 0 bases from V and 4 bases from J, leaving 7 bases between. The CDR3 has 15 residues. In DNA, the CDR3 is TGTGCCAGCAGTTACTCCCTTTACGGGGCCAACGTCCTGACTTTC. Amino acids: CASSYSLYGANVLTF.

The rearrangement links TRBV30 to TRBJ1-1; unclear D gene. The germline V gene has CDR1 GTSNPN and CDR2 SVGIG (reference sequence). CDR3 length: 13 residues. V was trimmed by 2 bases and J by 1 base, leaving 8 bases between them. This CDR3 is CAWSQYGNTEAFF. The CDR3 DNA follows: TGTGCCTGGAGTCAATATGGGAACACTGAAGCTTTCTTT.